This TCR beta chain originates from a study of post-analysis software for immune sequencing data. Study information: Included courses were relapsing-remitting and secondary progressive multiple sclerosis; progressive-relapsing multiple sclerosis was also included. Study-wide results and caveats: The five TRBV segments detected at higher frequency in patients than in controls included TRBV5-6, TRBV5-1 and TRBV20-1. Normalized Chao1 diversity was significantly lower in multiple sclerosis patients than in controls. With F measure, samples from one preparation batch clustered together strongly.

This clonotype was counted between two and nine times. Its cognate antigen is unknown. Sequencing libraries made from TCR beta cDNA carried unique molecular identifiers. cDNA molecules numbering about half a million came from roughly 1.1 to 9.2 million T cells. Using its own MiXCR run on the PCR reads, TCRdb lists one record per CDR3 protein. The profile shows over 300,000 distinct CDR3 sequences, around a third of them singletons. The V gene's germline CDR1 is ENHRY and CDR2 SYGVKD. V was cut by 2 bases and J by 0 bases, with 5 bases left in between. This CDR3 spans 13 amino acids. The source material was blood. This receptor was obtained from a girl aged 5 to 17 with multiple sclerosis. The chain carries TRBV10-3 and TRBJ2-7; D is ambiguous. The CDR3 here is CAISERSSYEQYF. In DNA, the CDR3 is TGTGCCATCAGTGAGCGTAGCTCCTACGAGCAGTACTTC.